The 26 T cell receptor beta chains presented below share a single source sample, sequenced in a study of cytomegalovirus exposure and HLA in healthy donors. Primers for the PCR totalled 60 Vbeta and 13 Jbeta. The repertoire was sequenced with immunoSEQ multiplex PCR; TCRdb's copy has only in-frame clones and lacks some. The sample has 130,000 or so clones; 73% are singletons. The sample was PBMCs. Receptor source: a woman aged 40-49 years in good health and CMV-seropositive.

The chain has TRBV28 and TRBJ1-1; perhaps TRBD1 as D (5 bases). There are 15 residues in the CDR3. In germline, CDR1 is MDHEN, CDR2 SYDVKM. Trimming pared 5 bases from V and 6 bases from J, leaving 19 bases between. The CDR3 nucleotides read TGTGCCAGCAGTCTGCAGGGTGCAGGCAGCGCTGAAGCTTTCTTT. It is translated as CASSLQGAGSAEAFF.

The chain has TRBV4-2 and TRBJ2-1; D might be TRBD1 (6 bases). This CDR3 spans 14 amino acids. Germline CDR1 reads LGHNA; CDR2 reads YNFKEQ. V was cut by 0 bases and J by 9 bases, with 12 bases left in between. The CDR3 coding sequence is TGTGCCAGCAGCCAAGATCAGGGGATAGGTGAGCAGTTCTTC. Translation: CASSQDQGIGEQFF.

The V gene is TRBV5-1, the J gene TRBJ2-2; 9 bases are shared with TRBD1. Germline V gives CDR1 SGHRS, CDR2 YFSETQ. With 2 bases clipped from V and 1 base from J, the junction kept 3 bases outside the gene matches. There are 16 residues in the CDR3. DNA of the CDR3: TGCGCCAGCAGCTTCAACAGGGGGCAGAACACCGGGGAGCTGTTTTTT. This codes for CASSFNRGQNTGELFF.

The chain uses TRBV27 and TRBJ1-1; maybe TRBD1 (5 bases). The V end was cut by 5 bases, the J end by 4 bases, with 14 bases between. The CDR3 extends over 14 amino acids. CDR1 and CDR2 from the germline V gene are MNHEY and SMNVEV (reference sequence). The CDR3 region has the DNA TGTGCCAGCAGTCAAGGTAGGGGTCCCACTGAAGCTTTCTTT. Translating gives CASSQGRGPTEAFF.

Many counts were recorded for this clone. V gene TRBV9 combines with J gene TRBJ1-1; TRBD1 aligns across 7 bases. The V gene end was trimmed by 3 bases and the J gene end by 0 bases; junction bases not matched to a gene: 8. The CDR3 sequence is 16 residues long. Germline V gene lookup returns CDR1 SGDLS and CDR2 YYNGEE. In DNA, the CDR3 is TGTGCCAGCAGCGCTGGGGACAGTGTTATGAACACTGAAGCTTTCTTT. As protein: CASSAGDSVMNTEAFF. Together with reference TRBV9 and TRBJ1-1, the CDR3 gives the full variable domain: DSGVTQTPKHLITATGQRVTLRCSPRSGDLSVYWYQQSLDQGLQFLIQYYNGEERAKGNILERFSAQQFPDLHSELNLSSLELGDSALYFCASSAGDSVMNTEAFFGQGTRLTVV.

Here the CDR3 DNA reads TGTGCCAGCAGCGTAGAATTAGCGGGAGCCAAAGAGCAGTTCTTC. Protein sequence: CASSVELAGAKEQFF. This rearrangement joins TRBV9 to TRBJ2-1, with 9 bases matching TRBD2. Per the germline V gene, CDR1 is SGDLS and CDR2 is YYNGEE. V lost 0 bases, J lost 10 bases, and 8 bases stayed unmatched. The CDR3 sequence is 15 residues long.

V usage is TRBV7-2 and J usage is TRBJ2-3; 9 bases match TRBD1. The J segment lost 7 bases and the V segment lost 7 bases, leaving 9 bases of the junction unmatched. The CDR3 is made up of 14 amino acids. The germline V gene encodes CDR1 SGHTA and CDR2 FQGNSA. In DNA, the CDR3 is TGTGCCAGCAACACAGGGGGCAGTGGGTATACGCAGTATTTT. This gives the protein CASNTGGSGYTQYF.

This clone has just a few counts. This sample includes further DNA sequences coding for the same CDR3. The chain joins TRBV7-2 to TRBJ1-3; TRBD1 matches 10 bases. The germline V gene has CDR1 SGHTA and CDR2 FQGNSA. CDR3 length: 17 amino acids. Trimming cost V 1 base and J 4 bases; bases outside gene matches: 7. This CDR3 reads CASSLGGQGISGNTIYF. DNA for the CDR3: TGTGCCAGCAGCTTAGGGGGACAGGGGATCTCAGGAAACACCATATATTTT.

This chain links TRBV27 with TRBJ1-1; D is undetermined. V dropped 5 bases and J dropped 1 base, with 11 bases sitting between them. The length of the CDR3 is 14 residues. Germline lookup yields CDR1 MNHEY and CDR2 SMNVEV (reference sequence). The CDR3 sequence is CASSVRRGNTEAFF. For the CDR3, the DNA is TGTGCCAGCAGTGTCCGACGCGGGAACACTGAAGCTTTCTTT.

The J gene is TRBJ2-5, the V gene TRBV19; D uncertain. The CDR3 loop spans 14 amino acids. CDR1 and CDR2 from the germline V gene are LNHDA and SQIVND (reference sequence). The V end was cut by 5 bases, the J end by 1 base, with 11 bases between. The CDR3 spells CASSSTSLQETQYF. In nucleotides, the CDR3 is TGTGCCAGTAGTTCGACATCACTCCAAGAGACCCAGTACTTC.

The V and J genes are TRBV10-3 and TRBJ2-1; 8 nucleotides match TRBD1. The V gene end was trimmed by 10 bases and the J gene end by 7 bases; junction bases not matched to a gene: 12. CDR1 ENHRY and CDR2 SYGVKD come from the germline V gene. The CDR3 has 14 residues. The CDR3 loop is CATDGGQVENEQFF. The CDR3 nucleotides read TGTGCCACCGACGGGGGACAGGTCGAGAATGAGCAGTTCTTC.

This chain links TRBV5-1 with TRBJ2-7; no definite D call. The V gene's germline CDR1 is SGHRS and CDR2 YFSETQ. CDR3 size: 11 residues. V was shortened by 1 base and J by 7 bases, with 6 bases between the two germline ends. The CDR3 region is CASSLNGEQYF. The CDR3 DNA follows: TGCGCCAGCAGCTTGAACGGGGAGCAGTACTTC.

This clone was seen once. The chain has TRBV7-2 and TRBJ1-4; D possibly corresponds to TRBD1 (5 bases). Germline CDR1 SGHTA, CDR2 FQGNSA. The CDR3 totals 16 residues. Deletions cut 5 bases from V and 7 bases from J, with 20 bases between. CDR3: CASSPQMAGSGEKLFF. The CDR3 DNA sequence: TGTGCCAGCAGCCCGCAAATGGCAGGGTCAGGTGAAAAACTGTTTTTT. Complete variable domain (other parts from reference TRBV7-2 and TRBJ1-4): GAGVSQSPSNKVTEKGKDVELRCDPISGHTALYWYRQSLGQGLEFLIYFQGNSAPDKSGLPSDRFSAERTGGSVSTLTIQRTQQEDSAVYLCASSPQMAGSGEKLFFGSGTQLSVL.

This chain links TRBV6-5 with TRBJ2-3; D might be TRBD2 (6 bases). The CDR3 contains 16 residues. Trimming removed 2 bases from V and 2 bases from J, with 14 bases in between. CDR1 and CDR2 from the germline V gene are MNHEY and SVGAGI. The CDR3 nucleotides read TGTGCCAGCAGTTACCGCGGTGGGGGGAACACAGATACGCAGTATTTT. This translates into CASSYRGGGNTDTQYF.

The table lists this clone with a count of one. The chain carries TRBV28 and TRBJ2-1; TRBD2 aligns across 8 bases. Unmatched junction bases numbered 8, after V lost 9 bases and J lost 1 base. CDR1 MDHEN and CDR2 SYDVKM come from the germline V gene. This CDR3 contains 15 residues. The CDR3 loop reads CASCVAGTSYNEQFF. CDR3 in DNA: TGTGCCAGTTGCGTAGCGGGAACGTCCTACAATGAGCAGTTCTTC.

The chain has TRBV29-1 and TRBJ1-1; D is unclear. V lost 6 bases to trimming and J lost 12 bases, with 8 bases between them. This CDR3 comprises 8 residues. CDR1 SQVTM and CDR2 ANQGSEA come from the germline V gene. This chain's CDR3 is CSVPPSFF. CDR3 sequence (DNA): TGCAGCGTCCCCCCGTCTTTCTTT.

V and J are TRBV4-1 and TRBJ2-2; D uncertain. Deletions cut 4 bases from V and 6 bases from J, with 12 bases between. CDR3 length: 14 amino acids. The germline CDR1 and CDR2 sequences are MGHRA and YSYEKL. The CDR3 nucleotides are TGCGCCAGCAGCCGAGTCTCCGAAGCCGGGGAGCTGTTTTTT. Protein: CASSRVSEAGELFF.

Only one count was recorded for this clone. DNA for the CDR3: TGTGCCAGTCTAACGGGCCAGGGGGAGACCCAGTACTTC. It is translated as CASLTGQGETQYF. V is TRBV18 and J is TRBJ2-5; tentatively, D is TRBD1 (6 bases). The CDR3 runs 13 residues. Trimming took off 9 bases at V and 5 bases at J, with 16 bases between the two ends. Germline CDR1 KGHSH, CDR2 LQKENI. The variable domain in full, with the rest retrieved from reference TRBV18 and TRBJ2-5, is NAGVMQNPRHLVRRRGQEARLRCSPMKGHSHVYWYRQLPEEGLKFMVYLQKENIIDESGMPKERFSAEFPKEGPSILRIQQVVRGDSAAYFCASLTGQGETQYFGPGTRLLVL.

This clone came up a few times. V is TRBV14 and J is TRBJ1-1, with TRBD1 matching 10 bases. The V and J ends lost 4 bases and 3 bases, in that order; junction bases with no gene match: 5. The length of the CDR3 is 15 residues. Germline CDR1 reads SGHDN; CDR2 reads FVKESK. The chain's CDR3 is CASSPVGQGYTEAFF. The CDR3 DNA is TGTGCCAGCAGCCCCGTGGGACAGGGGTACACTGAAGCTTTCTTT.

The sample holds one count of this clone. The rearrangement joins TRBV7-9 to TRBJ1-1; 8 positions agree with TRBD1. The CDR3 consists of 15 residues. The junction had 10 bases not matched to a gene; V was cut back by 4 bases and J by 6 bases. From germline, CDR1 is SEHNR and CDR2 FQNEAQ (reference sequence). In nucleotides, the CDR3 is TGTGCCAGCAGCTCTAGACAGGGGAAACGGGCTGAAGCTTTCTTT. Translating gives CASSSRQGKRAEAFF. Using reference TRBV7-9 and TRBJ1-1 for the parts outside the CDR3, the full variable domain is DTGVSQNPRHKITKRGQNVTFRCDPISEHNRLYWYRQTLGQGPEFLTYFQNEAQLEKSRLLSDRFSAERPKGSFSTLEIQRTEQGDSAMYLCASSSRQGKRAEAFFGQGTRLTVV.

The CDR3 DNA reads TGCGCCAGCAGGCACACCTTGGGCCAGGGCCGGGCGGGAAGGGGGGGAGATTTCTTT. Its protein product is CASRHTLGQGRAGRGGDFF. The rearrangement links TRBV4-3 to TRBJ1-1; TRBD1 is a possible D gene (6 bases). The germline CDR1 and CDR2 sequences are LGHNA and YSLEER. V lost 6 bases, J lost 13 bases, and 39 bases lay in between. This CDR3 has 19 residues.

V is TRBV28 and J is TRBJ2-5; D is perhaps TRBD2 (6 bases). CDR1 MDHEN and CDR2 SYDVKM come from the germline V gene. The CDR3 contains 14 residues. V lost 7 bases and J lost 2, with 14 bases in between. The CDR3 protein is CASNLAGNQETQYF. As DNA, the CDR3 is TGTGCCAGCAACTTGGCGGGAAATCAAGAGACCCAGTACTTC.

This chain joins TRBV7-9 and TRBJ2-7, with D possibly being TRBD1 (6 bases). Per germline, CDR1 SEHNR and CDR2 FQNEAQ (reference sequence). Trimming took off 1 base at V and 5 bases at J, with 12 bases between the two ends. The CDR3 sequence is 14 residues long. The CDR3, as DNA: TGTGCCAGCAGCTTAGATGCCAGGGGAAACGAGCAGTACTTC. Protein: CASSLDARGNEQYF. The entire variable domain, with the rest obtained from reference TRBV7-9 and TRBJ2-7, is as follows: DTGVSQNPRHKITKRGQNVTFRCDPISEHNRLYWYRQTLGQGPEFLTYFQNEAQLEKSRLLSDRFSAERPKGSFSTLEIQRTEQGDSAMYLCASSLDARGNEQYFGPGTRLTVT.

The genes are TRBV5-1 and TRBJ2-1; 8 nucleotides line up with TRBD2. Germline values: CDR1 SGHRS, CDR2 YFSETQ. Unmatched junction bases numbered 5, after V lost 0 bases and J lost 3 bases. This CDR3 comprises 16 residues. CDR3 DNA: TGCGCCAGCAGCTTGGGCCTAGCGGGTTACTACAATGAGCAGTTCTTC. This sequence encodes CASSLGLAGYYNEQFF.

V gene TRBV7-8 combines with J gene TRBJ2-5; 8 nucleotides match TRBD2. J was trimmed by 2 bases and V by 5 bases; bases with no gene match: 4. Looked up from germline, CDR1 is SGHVS and CDR2 is FQNEAQ. The CDR3 is 14 residues long. The CDR3 region has the DNA TGTGCCAGCAGCCGGGGGGGTTTTCAAGAGACCCAGTACTTC. Translation: CASSRGGFQETQYF.

V and J are TRBV28 and TRBJ2-7; 9 bases agree with TRBD1. Germline CDR1 MDHEN, CDR2 SYDVKM. V shed 1 base and J 7 bases; nucleotides not matched to a gene: 5. This CDR3 spans 14 amino acids. The CDR3 DNA follows: TGTGCCAGCAGTTTATACAGGGGGCCTAATGAGCAGTACTTC. This sequence encodes CASSLYRGPNEQYF.